This T cell receptor (beta chain) comes out of a study of spatial heterogeneity in lung cancer. With respect to this clonotype: Its target is not known.

Time point: sample taken at primary tumor resection. Study observations and caveats: It was found that expanded intratumoral alpha and beta TCR counts tracked tumor mutation counts.

Using its own MiXCR run on the 5' RACE reads, TCRdb lists one record per CDR3 protein. The data hold 1,000 to 1,500 distinct CDR3 sequences, with approximately 31% observed a single time. The sample consisted of lung tumor tissue, taken at surgery. This clonotype was sampled from a male donor with early-stage non-small cell lung cancer.

This CDR3 reads CASSERTSGLNEQFF. The CDR3 DNA sequence: TGTGCCAGCAGTGAAAGGACTAGCGGGCTTAATGAGCAGTTCTTC. The chain is built from TRBV6-1 and TRBJ2-1, with 11 nucleotides matching TRBD2. The V gene end was trimmed by 2 bases and the J gene end by 7 bases; junction bases not matched to a gene: 4. CDR3 size: 15 residues. Germline values: CDR1 MNHNS, CDR2 SASEGT.